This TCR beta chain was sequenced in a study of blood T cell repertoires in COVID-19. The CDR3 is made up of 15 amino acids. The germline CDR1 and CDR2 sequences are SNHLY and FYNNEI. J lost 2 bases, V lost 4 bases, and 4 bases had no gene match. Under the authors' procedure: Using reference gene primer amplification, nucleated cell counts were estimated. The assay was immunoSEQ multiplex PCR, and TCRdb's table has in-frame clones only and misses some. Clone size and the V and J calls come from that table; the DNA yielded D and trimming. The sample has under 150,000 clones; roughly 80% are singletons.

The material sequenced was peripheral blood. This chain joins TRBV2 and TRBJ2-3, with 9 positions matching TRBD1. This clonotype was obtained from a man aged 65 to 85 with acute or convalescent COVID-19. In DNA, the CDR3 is TGTGCCAGCAGTGGAGGGACAGGGACCACAGATACGCAGTATTTT. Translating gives CASSGGTGTTDTQYF.